This T cell receptor (beta chain) was identified during a study of CD8 T cells in Susac syndrome. After extraction with the RNeasy kit, about 0.5 to 1 ug of the RNA was reverse transcribed using random hexamers. Amplification of TCR beta CDR3 was carried out by immunoSEQ multiplex PCR, which covered 54 Vbeta and 13 Jbeta segments. TCRdb analysed the immunoSEQ multiplex PCR reads with MiXCR anew, one entry per CDR3 protein. The sample has about 280,000 distinct CDR3 sequences; around 84% are singletons. In germline, CDR1 is MGHRA, CDR2 YSYEKL. The CDR3 runs to 18 residues. Trimming cost V 0 bases and J 6 bases, with 23 bases left between them. CD8+ and CD4+ T cells from blood underwent TCR beta sequencing. The multiple sclerosis controls were treatment-naive patients, and their relapsing-remitting disease was stable or active. TEMRA cells were FACS-enriched, with CD8+ and CD4+ T cells isolated negatively.

This chain connects TRBV4-1 to TRBJ1-2; D possibly corresponds to TRBD1 (6 bases). The source material was CD8+ T cells from PBMCs. This receptor was identified in a human donor with multiple sclerosis. This CDR3 reads CASSQDPTGIPGTNGYTF. CDR3 bases: TGCGCCAGCAGCCAAGATCCTACAGGGATCCCTGGAACAAATGGCTACACCTTC.